These 12 T cell receptor beta chains came from one sample sequenced in a study of blood T cell repertoires in COVID-19. Here immunoSEQ multiplex PCR was the method, and the copy in TCRdb shows in-frame clones only, minus some. The table records just over 250,000 clones, 88% of them present only once. The sequenced material came from peripheral blood. The receptors were sampled from a woman in her 70s with COVID-19, enrolled during active disease.

The chain employs TRBV5-8 and TRBJ2-7, with 8 bases lining up with TRBD1. This CDR3 has 14 residues. The trim removed 4 bases at V and 4 bases at J, leaving 7 bases unmatched. Germline assignment: CDR1 SGHTS and CDR2 YDEGEE. CDR3 DNA: TGTGCCAGCAGCCCCAGGGGGCGCTTGTACGAGCAGTACTTC. Residues: CASSPRGRLYEQYF.

This sequence joins TRBV19 and TRBJ2-1; perhaps TRBD2 as D (6 bases). Germline V gene lookup returns CDR1 LNHDA and CDR2 SQIVND (reference sequence). V was cut by 4 bases and J by 7 bases, with 20 bases left in between. This CDR3 has 16 residues. This chain's CDR3 is CASSRGRRGSGNEQFF. The CDR3 bases are TGTGCCAGTAGTAGGGGAAGGAGGGGCTCTGGTAATGAGCAGTTCTTC.

The chain carries TRBV23-1 and TRBJ2-7; tentative D call: TRBD1 (5 bases). TRBV23-1 is recorded as an ORF, its role being uncertain. Between the trimmed V and J ends, which lost 0 bases and 1 base, there was a span of 10 bases. This CDR3 region has 15 residues. CDR3 protein: CASSQSSRVSYEQYF. The CDR3 region has the DNA TGCGCCAGCAGTCAATCTTCCAGGGTATCCTACGAGCAGTACTTC.

CDR3 protein: CASSYSGGRIYEQYF. In nucleotides, the CDR3 is TGTGCCAGCAGTTACTCGGGGGGACGGATCTACGAGCAGTACTTC. The chain combines TRBV6-2 or TRBV6-3 with TRBJ2-7; the D gene is possibly TRBD2 (6 bases). Per germline, CDR1 MNHEY and CDR2 SVGEGT. CDR3 length: 15 amino acids. Trimming left V 0 bases short and J 3 bases short, with 12 bases between.

The rearrangement uses TRBV7-9 and TRBJ2-1; TRBD2 agrees at 9 bases. Germline values: CDR1 SEHNR, CDR2 FQNEAQ (reference sequence). With V trimmed by 3 bases and J by 7 bases, 7 bases remained unmatched. The length of the CDR3 is 15 residues. The CDR3 DNA follows: TGTGCCAGCAGCTTTTCGGGACTAGCTCAAAATGAGCAGTTCTTC. It translates to CASSFSGLAQNEQFF.

The genes are TRBV2 and TRBJ2-7, with TRBD1 identical over 8 bases. The germline gives CDR1 SNHLY, CDR2 FYNNEI. V trimming: 9 bases; J trimming: 4 bases; junction bases outside the gene matches: 5. This CDR3 is built from 12 residues. Written as DNA, the CDR3 is TGTGCCAGGGGACAGGAGACTTACGAGCAGTACTTC. Its protein product is CARGQETYEQYF.

This chain's CDR3 is CASSLVGPGAGGTDTQYF. DNA for the CDR3: TGTGCCAGCAGCTTAGTAGGGCCAGGAGCGGGAGGTACAGATACGCAGTATTTT. V and J are TRBV7-2 and TRBJ2-3; 9 nucleotides match TRBD2. Trimming cost V 1 base and J 3 bases; bases outside gene matches: 11. Germline CDR1 reads SGHTA; CDR2 reads FQGNSA. The CDR3 runs 18 residues. The whole variable domain, remainder taken from reference TRBV7-2 and TRBJ2-3, is GAGVSQSPSNKVTEKGKDVELRCDPISGHTALYWYRQSLGQGLEFLIYFQGNSAPDKSGLPSDRFSAERTGGSVSTLTIQRTQQEDSAVYLCASSLVGPGAGGTDTQYFGPGTRLTVL.

The chain joins TRBV15 to TRBJ1-4, with no clear D. Trimming pared 1 base from V and 0 bases from J, leaving 9 bases between. Germline values: CDR1 LNHNV, CDR2 YYDKDF (reference sequence). The CDR3 has 16 amino acids. DNA of the CDR3: TGTGCCACCAGCAGAGCCCCCACAGCAACTAATGAAAAACTGTTTTTT. Its translation: CATSRAPTATNEKLFF.

This clone appeared a single time. The V and J genes are TRBV2 and TRBJ1-1; no reliable D call. Trimming took 0 bases from V and 1 from J, leaving 6 bases between them. The CDR3 is made up of 14 amino acids. Germline V CDR1 and CDR2: SNHLY, FYNNEI. CDR3 nucleotides: TGTGCCAGCAGTGAAGCGCCCAGGAACACTGAAGCTTTCTTT. This translates into CASSEAPRNTEAFF.

The chain combines TRBV2 with TRBJ2-1, with D possibly matching TRBD2 (5 bases). This CDR3 is built from 14 residues. Per the germline V gene, CDR1 is SNHLY and CDR2 is FYNNEI. Trimming cost V 4 bases and J 0 bases, with 7 bases left between them. The CDR3 spells CASSVGSSYNEQFF. In DNA form, the CDR3 reads TGTGCCAGCAGTGTGGGGAGCTCCTACAATGAGCAGTTCTTC.

This clone was observed a single time. The chain joins TRBV3-1 (or the pseudogene TRBV3-2) to TRBJ1-1; the D gene is possibly TRBD1 (5 bases). CDR1 LGHDT and CDR2 YNNKEL come from the germline V gene (reference sequence). V shed 4 bases and J shed 0 bases, with 12 bases lying between them. This CDR3 is built from 15 residues. The CDR3 coding sequence is TGTGCCAGCAGCCCGCTTAAGGGGATGAACACTGAAGCTTTCTTT. It encodes CASSPLKGMNTEAFF.

The genes are TRBV7-9 and TRBJ1-3; D is unresolved. The CDR3 is 16 amino acids. Germline V lookup: CDR1 SEHNR, CDR2 FQNEAQ (reference sequence). V gave up 2 bases and J gave up 2 bases, with 13 bases separating them. CDR3 region: CASSLFQELAGNTIYF. The CDR3 DNA follows: TGTGCCAGCAGCTTATTTCAGGAACTTGCTGGAAACACCATATATTTT.